These 27 T cell receptor beta chains were sequenced from one sample in a study of Graves' ophthalmopathy and Graves' hyperthyroidism. Amplifying from RNA transcripts, the study obtained TCR beta CDR3 regions. HTBI-primed RT-PCR formed the first round, and a multiplex PCR formed the second. From the multiplex PCR reads, TCRdb called clonotypes with MiXCR, one entry per CDR3 protein. Of roughly 400,000 distinct CDR3 sequences listed, 15% to 17% are singletons. Sequenced input: peripheral blood. The receptors were gathered from a woman aged 18-29 years with stable Graves' hyperthyroidism.

This clonotype was found many times. The genes are TRBV19 and TRBJ1-1, with D uncertain. The CDR3 is made up of 15 amino acids. CDR1 LNHDA and CDR2 SQIVND come from the germline V gene (reference sequence). Trimming left V 1 base short and J 4 bases short, with 13 bases between. The CDR3 DNA sequence: TGTGCCAGTAGTATAGTAGGGCAAGCGGGCACTGAAGCTTTCTTT. Its translation: CASSIVGQAGTEAFF.

This clonotype was counted at least ten times. The chain has TRBV20-1 and TRBJ2-5; 11 bases are shared with TRBD1. CDR1 and CDR2 (germline): DFQATT, SNEGSKA (reference sequence). CDR3 size: 16 residues. With 1 base clipped from V and 5 bases from J, the junction kept 9 bases outside the gene matches. The CDR3 region is CSARGSGTGGMETQYF. CDR3 sequence (DNA): TGCAGTGCTAGAGGCTCCGGGACAGGGGGTATGGAGACCCAGTACTTC.

This clonotype occurred many times. V gene TRBV7-3 combines with J gene TRBJ2-2; the match to TRBD2 covers 11 bases. This CDR3 contains 16 residues. V shed 5 bases and J 1 base; nucleotides not matched to a gene: 3. From germline, CDR1 is SGHTA and CDR2 FQGTGA. CDR3 protein: CASSAGLAGNTGELFF. CDR3 nucleotides: TGTGCCAGCAGCGCCGGACTAGCGGGGAACACCGGGGAGCTGTTTTTT.

This clonotype was observed at least ten times. CDR3 region: CSAQGGEVKTQYF. For the CDR3, the DNA is TGCAGTGCCCAGGGGGGGGAGGTGAAGACCCAGTACTTC. The rearrangement joins TRBV20-1 to TRBJ2-5; D is tentatively TRBD1 or TRBD2 (7 bases each). Germline V gene data show CDR1 as DFQATT and CDR2 as SNEGSKA (reference sequence). Trimming pared 6 bases from V and 6 bases from J, leaving 17 bases between. The CDR3 is 13 residues long.

This clonotype came up a few times. This sequence joins TRBV4-1 and TRBJ1-6; D is unclear. The CDR3 totals 12 residues. V lost 9 bases to trimming and J lost 8 bases, with 11 bases between them. Germline values: CDR1 MGHRA, CDR2 YSYEKL. As DNA, the CDR3 is TGCGCCAGTGGGCGCTCCGATTCACCCCTCCACTTT. Translating gives CASGRSDSPLHF.

This clonotype showed up just a few times. The chain combines TRBV7-2 with TRBJ1-2, with 8 bases lining up with TRBD1. The trim removed 6 bases at V and 0 bases at J, leaving 6 bases unmatched. The germline gives CDR1 SGHTA, CDR2 FQGNSA. The CDR3 is 15 amino acids. The chain's CDR3 is CASRTQGEANYGYTF. The CDR3 coding sequence is TGTGCCAGCAGAACACAGGGGGAAGCTAACTATGGCTACACCTTC.

This clonotype has ten or more counts. The chain carries TRBV25-1 and TRBJ1-3; TRBD1 aligns across 8 bases. There are 15 residues in the CDR3. V trimming: 10 bases; J trimming: 4 bases; junction bases outside the gene matches: 12. Germline V lookup: CDR1 MGHDK, CDR2 SYGVNS. CDR3 sequence reads: CATSDRGAPGNTIYF. In nucleotides, the CDR3 is TGTGCCACCTCAGACAGGGGAGCCCCCGGAAACACCATATATTTT.

This clonotype was seen at least ten times. J is TRBJ1-1 and V is TRBV11-3; possibly TRBD1 for D (6 bases). With 6 bases removed from V and 8 bases from J, the gap between germline ends came to 16 bases. CDR3 length: 13 residues. Germline CDR1 SGHNT, CDR2 YENEEA. The CDR3 spells CASRRGEGGEAFF. As DNA, the CDR3 is TGTGCCAGCAGGAGGGGTGAGGGGGGCGAAGCTTTCTTT.

This clonotype has ten or more counts. This sequence joins TRBV5-1 and TRBJ1-1, with D possibly being TRBD1 (5 bases). V was clipped by 4 bases and J by 3 bases, with 13 bases between them. This CDR3 is 14 amino acids long. Germline CDR1 reads SGHRS; CDR2 reads YFSETQ. The CDR3 loop reads CASSPGFADTEAFF. The CDR3, as DNA: TGCGCCAGCAGCCCAGGGTTTGCGGACACTGAAGCTTTCTTT. The full variable domain, rest sourced from reference TRBV5-1 and TRBJ1-1, is KAGVTQTPRYLIKTRGQQVTLSCSPISGHRSVSWYQQTPGQGLQFLFEYFSETQRNKGNFPGRFSGRQFSNSRSEMNVSTLELGDSALYLCASSPGFADTEAFFGQGTRLTVV.

This clonotype was counted many times. The J gene is TRBJ1-1, the V gene TRBV7-8; D perhaps matches TRBD1 (6 bases). The V and J ends lost 5 bases and 3 bases respectively, with 10 bases between them. The germline V gene has CDR1 SGHVS and CDR2 FQNEAQ. The CDR3 loop spans 13 amino acids. The CDR3 bases are TGTGCCAGCAGCAAAAACAGGGACACTGAAGCTTTCTTT. Encoded protein: CASSKNRDTEAFF.

This clonotype was recorded at least ten times. J is TRBJ2-2 and V is TRBV20-1; TRBD2 agrees at 8 bases. Per germline, CDR1 DFQATT and CDR2 SNEGSKA (reference sequence). V dropped 1 base and J dropped 1; count of bases not matched to a gene: 2. There are 15 residues in the CDR3. Here the CDR3 reads CSARGLAGNTGELFF. In DNA form, the CDR3 reads TGCAGTGCTAGAGGGCTAGCGGGGAACACCGGGGAGCTGTTTTTT.

This clonotype was detected many times. V usage is TRBV6-1 and J usage is TRBJ1-1, with D unresolved. Germline V gene data show CDR1 as MNHNS and CDR2 as SASEGT. The CDR3 runs to 14 residues. The ends were cut back, 2 bases at V and 1 base at J, with 8 bases in the middle. As DNA, the CDR3 is TGTGCCAGCAGTGAAAACGCCAAGAACACTGAAGCTTTCTTT. This sequence encodes CASSENAKNTEAFF.

The genes are TRBV11-3 and TRBJ2-2; D is unclear. This CDR3 comprises 15 residues. V was trimmed by 6 bases and J by 6 bases, leaving 17 bases between them. Germline values: CDR1 SGHNT, CDR2 YENEEA. The CDR3: CASSIRPREAGELFF. Written as DNA, the CDR3 is TGTGCCAGCAGTATACGGCCACGTGAGGCCGGGGAGCTGTTTTTT.

This clonotype was seen ten or more times. The chain carries TRBV29-1 and TRBJ1-2; 7 bases map to TRBD1. J lost 6 bases, V lost 6 bases, and 10 bases had no gene match. Per the germline V gene, CDR1 is SQVTM and CDR2 is ANQGSEA. CDR3 length: 13 residues. The CDR3 DNA reads TGCAGCGTCCCTCAGGGACAGAAAGATGGCTACACCTTC. Its protein product is CSVPQGQKDGYTF.

This clonotype was counted ten times or more. The chain carries TRBV6-1 and TRBJ1-5; possibly TRBD1 for D (5 bases). Trimming took 9 bases from V and 15 from J, leaving 15 bases between them. CDR3 length: 10 residues. Germline assignment: CDR1 MNHNS and CDR2 SASEGT. CDR3 protein: CARFGDEAHF. The CDR3 coding sequence is TGTGCCAGATTTGGGGACGAGGCGCATTTT.

V and J are TRBV29-1 and TRBJ1-2; D is unresolved. Trimming left V 5 bases short and J 6 bases short, with 7 bases between. The germline V gene has CDR1 SQVTM and CDR2 ANQGSEA. The CDR3 runs 10 residues. CDR3 amino acids: CSVYWDGYTF. The CDR3 DNA reads TGCAGCGTTTATTGGGATGGCTACACCTTC.

At least ten counts were recorded for this clonotype. V usage is TRBV25-1 and J usage is TRBJ1-5; a weak D match, TRBD1 (5 bases). Looked up from germline, CDR1 is MGHDK and CDR2 is SYGVNS. The CDR3 totals 14 residues. Deletions cut 2 bases from V and 7 bases from J, with 12 bases between. The CDR3 here is CASSEQGHGQPQHF. CDR3 in DNA: TGTGCCAGCAGTGAACAGGGCCATGGACAGCCCCAGCATTTT.

Ten or more counts support this clonotype. The chain is built from TRBV2 and TRBJ2-5; D gene unclear. The CDR3 is made up of 14 amino acids. Looked up from germline, CDR1 is SNHLY and CDR2 is FYNNEI. The ends were cut back, 7 bases at V and 0 bases at J, with 12 bases in the middle. CDR3 in amino acids: CASKGSTYQETQYF. In DNA form, the CDR3 reads TGTGCCAGCAAGGGCAGTACGTACCAAGAGACCCAGTACTTC.

This clonotype has more than one count but fewer than ten. Possible read error: a much larger clone is one base away. The chain links TRBV11-2 to TRBJ2-7; no definite D call. This CDR3 is built from 13 residues. Germline CDR1 SGHAT, CDR2 FQNNGV. CDR3 sequence: CASSLGQNYERYF. CDR3 bases: TGTGCCAGCAGCTTAGGGCAGAACTACGAGCGGTACTTC.

This clonotype was found many times. This chain joins TRBV29-1 and TRBJ1-1; tentatively, D is TRBD1 (6 bases). Looked up from germline, CDR1 is SQVTM and CDR2 is ANQGSEA. The CDR3 spans 14 residues. The germline V and J ends were trimmed by 3 bases and 0 bases, with 11 bases remaining between them. The CDR3 sequence: CSVDTGGMNTEAFF. CDR3 DNA: TGCAGCGTTGATACCGGGGGCATGAACACTGAAGCTTTCTTT.

This clonotype was found many times. The chain uses TRBV24-1 and TRBJ2-2; 10 bases are a match to TRBD1. The junction had 5 bases not matched to a gene; V was cut back by 7 bases and J by 1 base. CDR3 length: 16 residues. Germline lookup yields CDR1 KGHDR and CDR2 SFDVKD. In DNA form, the CDR3 reads TGTGCCACCAGGGCATGGGACAGGGGGAACACCGGGGAGCTGTTTTTT. Its translation: CATRAWDRGNTGELFF.

The chain links TRBV12-3 or TRBV12-4 to TRBJ2-7, with a possible D match to TRBD1 (5 bases). The CDR3 covers 11 residues. Trimming cost V 6 bases and J 4 bases, with 7 bases left between them. The CDR3 DNA is TGTGCCAGCAGAGGGGAATACGAGCAGTACTTC. Amino acid sequence: CASRGEYEQYF.

This sequence joins TRBV4-2 and TRBJ2-5; TRBD1 is a possible D gene (5 bases). V was shortened by 0 bases and J by 5 bases, with 13 bases between the two germline ends. There are 15 residues in the CDR3. Germline V lookup: CDR1 LGHNA, CDR2 YNFKEQ. CDR3 amino acids: CASSQEGRGQETQYF. DNA for the CDR3: TGTGCCAGCAGCCAAGAGGGAAGGGGCCAGGAGACCCAGTACTTC.

This clonotype was found many times. The rearrangement links TRBV5-1 to TRBJ1-1; D is uncertain. Trimming stripped 0 bases from V and 5 bases from J, with 11 bases between. Looked up from germline, CDR1 is SGHRS and CDR2 is YFSETQ. This CDR3 is 14 amino acids long. The CDR3 coding sequence is TGCGCCAGCAGCTTGGTAGGGAGAAAGACTGAAGCTTTCTTT. It specifies CASSLVGRKTEAFF.

The V and J genes are TRBV12-3 or TRBV12-4 and TRBJ2-2; a possible D gene is TRBD2 (7 bases). Deletions cut 6 bases from V and 7 bases from J, with 18 bases between. This CDR3 is 15 amino acids long. CDR3 DNA: TGTGCCAGCAGCCCTCGGGGGGCGGGGGTCGGGGAGCTGTTTTTT. Protein product: CASSPRGAGVGELFF.

This clonotype was recorded many times. This chain uses TRBV6-5 with TRBJ2-7, with TRBD1 matching over 9 bases. This CDR3 has 16 residues. CDR1 is MNHEY, CDR2 SVGAGI, per germline. V lost 2 bases and J lost 4; bases outside the gene matches: 9. This CDR3 is CASSYTFPGQGYEQYF. Written as DNA, the CDR3 is TGTGCCAGCAGTTACACCTTCCCGGGACAGGGTTACGAGCAGTACTTC.

This clonotype has ten or more counts. The V call is TRBV19, the J call TRBJ1-1, with 9 bases identical to TRBD1. Germline CDR1 and CDR2: LNHDA and SQIVND (reference sequence). This CDR3 has 15 residues. The ends lost 2 bases at V and 6 bases at J; junction bases unmatched: 7. The DNA of the CDR3 is TGTGCCAGTAGTATAAAGGGGACAGGGCACCCTGAAGCTTTCTTT. This gives the protein CASSIKGTGHPEAFF.